Presented here are 25 T cell receptor beta chains from one specimen sequenced in a study of blood T cells in healthy people across ages. The authors ran a second PCR of about 6 to 11 cycles using a sample-barcoded 5' primer and a J-beta primer mix. TCRdb used MiXCR to reprocess the 5' RACE reads, holding one entry per CDR3 protein. The repertoire holds around 690,000 distinct CDR3 sequences, with roughly 53% as singletons. The specimen was blood. These receptors were taken from a man aged 60 to 69 in good health.

The J gene is TRBJ1-2, the V gene TRBV15; D perhaps matches TRBD1 (5 bases). The CDR3 runs to 16 residues. Germline V gene lookup returns CDR1 LNHNV and CDR2 YYDKDF (reference sequence). V was cut by 2 bases and J by 2 bases, with 15 bases left in between. CDR3 nucleotides: TGTGCCACCAGCAGACCCAACCGGTGGGGGAACTATGGCTACACCTTC. Residues: CATSRPNRWGNYGYTF.

V usage is TRBV6-5 and J usage is TRBJ1-1; weak D call: TRBD1 (5 bases). This CDR3 has 14 residues. Per the germline V gene, CDR1 is MNHEY and CDR2 is SVGAGI. Trimming cost V 6 bases and J 0 bases, with 11 bases left between them. CDR3 loop: CASRRQSLNTEAFF. CDR3 in DNA: TGTGCCAGCAGGCGACAGAGCTTGAACACTGAAGCTTTCTTT.

V and J are TRBV20-1 and TRBJ2-5, with 12 positions matching TRBD2. J lost 2 bases, V lost 3 bases, and 10 bases had no gene match. The CDR3 has 17 residues. The germline CDR1 and CDR2 sequences are DFQATT and SNEGSKA (reference sequence). The CDR3 DNA reads TGCAGTGCTAGGGAGACGACTAGCGGGGGAGGGCAAGAGACCCAGTACTTC. This translates into CSARETTSGGGQETQYF.

The chain links TRBV24-1 to TRBJ2-1, with TRBD1 identical over 9 bases. Germline V gene lookup returns CDR1 KGHDR and CDR2 SFDVKD. J lost 8 bases, V lost 7 bases, and 5 bases had no gene match. This CDR3 comprises 13 residues. The DNA for the CDR3 is TGTGCCACCAGGAAGGACAGGGGCTATGAGCAGTTCTTC. Encoded protein: CATRKDRGYEQFF.

This clonotype was observed a handful of times. The V gene is TRBV3-1, the J gene TRBJ1-2; D gene uncertain. V was shortened by 1 base and J by 8 bases, with 11 bases between the two germline ends. This CDR3 comprises 13 residues. CDR1 and CDR2 from the germline V gene are LGHDT and YNNKEL (reference sequence). CDR3 bases: TGTGCCAGCAGCCAAGGACCAGCTGAAGGCTACACCTTC. Protein product: CASSQGPAEGYTF.

V and J are TRBV9 and TRBJ2-5, with 7 bases aligning to TRBD1. In germline, CDR1 is SGDLS, CDR2 YYNGEE. This CDR3 region has 15 residues. Trimming removed 3 bases from V and 5 bases from J; junction bases left unmatched: 10. The CDR3 sequence is CASSARVRRGETQYF. The CDR3 DNA reads TGTGCCAGCAGCGCCCGTGTCCGCAGGGGGGAGACCCAGTACTTC.

The sample holds a few counts of this clonotype. The chain uses TRBV18 and TRBJ2-5; unclear D gene. The V end was cut by 3 bases, the J end by 2 bases, with 10 bases between. Germline V gene sequence: CDR1 KGHSH, CDR2 LQKENI. This CDR3 is built from 14 residues. CDR3 protein: CASSPPMGQETQYF. The CDR3 DNA reads as TGTGCCAGCTCACCCCCAATGGGGCAAGAGACCCAGTACTTC.

The gene calls are TRBV5-1 and TRBJ1-2; 8 positions match TRBD1. Germline V gene data show CDR1 as SGHRS and CDR2 as YFSETQ. The CDR3 loop spans 15 amino acids. V lost 0 bases to trimming and J lost 4 bases; unmatched junction nucleotides: 5. The CDR3 reads CASSLEGRGLYGYTF. DNA for the CDR3: TGCGCCAGCAGCTTGGAGGGCAGGGGGCTCTATGGCTACACCTTC.

This clonotype has only a few counts. The rearrangement uses TRBV29-1 and TRBJ2-1; unclear D gene. The germline V gene encodes CDR1 SQVTM and CDR2 ANQGSEA. V lost 2 bases and J 15 bases, leaving 11 bases between the germline ends. This CDR3 has 10 amino acids. Here the CDR3 DNA reads TGCAGCGTTGAATCGCACCCCGGGTTCTTC. This codes for CSVESHPGFF.

This chain links TRBV20-1 with TRBJ2-1; D tentatively reads TRBD1 or TRBD2 (6 bases each). The germline V gene encodes CDR1 DFQATT and CDR2 SNEGSKA (reference sequence). CDR3 length: 14 amino acids. V gave up 5 bases and J gave up 5 bases, with 16 bases separating them. The CDR3 is CSALVGGADNEQFF. CDR3 DNA sequence: TGCAGTGCTCTGGTGGGGGGCGCTGACAATGAGCAGTTCTTC.

This clonotype has just a few counts. V and J are TRBV20-1 and TRBJ2-7; D is uncertain. V was shortened by 1 base and J by 2 bases, with 9 bases between the two germline ends. The CDR3 is 13 residues long. The germline CDR1 and CDR2 sequences are DFQATT and SNEGSKA (reference sequence). CDR3: CSARGARPYEQYF. CDR3 nucleotides: TGCAGTGCTAGAGGAGCTAGGCCCTACGAGCAGTACTTC.

The chain joins TRBV2 to TRBJ2-1; the match to TRBD2 covers 8 bases. The CDR3 runs 15 residues. Germline V gene data show CDR1 as SNHLY and CDR2 as FYNNEI. J lost 5 bases, V lost 5 bases, and 8 bases had no gene match. The CDR3 DNA sequence: TGTGCCAGCAGTTCACCGGGACTAGGGGACAATGAGCAGTTCTTC. Its protein is CASSSPGLGDNEQFF.

V and J are TRBV7-2 and TRBJ2-5; D gene ambiguous. This CDR3 is built from 15 residues. The V gene's germline CDR1 is SGHTA and CDR2 FQGNSA. The germline V and J ends were trimmed by 2 bases and 2 bases, with 12 bases remaining between them. The CDR3 DNA is TGTGCCAGCAGCTTAATGGGCGGAGATCAAGAGACCCAGTACTTC. It yields the protein CASSLMGGDQETQYF.

Note on this clonotype: This may be a read error, as it is one base from a much larger clone. The chain links TRBV6-1 to TRBJ1-5; 9 nucleotides match TRBD1. The CDR3 is 16 residues long. Germline CDR1 and CDR2: MNHNS and SASEGT. V was clipped by 6 bases and J by 3 bases; unmatched bases: 9. CDR3 bases: TGTGCCAGCAGCTGGATAGGACAGGGGTCCAATCAGCCCCAGCATTTT. Protein product: CASSWIGQGSNQPQHF.

This clonotype was picked up one time. The chain couples TRBV9 to TRBJ1-1; TRBD1 is a possible D gene (5 bases). The CDR3 covers 14 residues. V gave up 3 bases and J gave up 5 bases, with 14 bases separating them. The V gene's germline CDR1 is SGDLS and CDR2 YYNGEE. CDR3 loop: CASSGQGFRTEAFF. The DNA for the CDR3 is TGTGCCAGCAGCGGTCAGGGCTTTCGGACTGAAGCTTTCTTT. The full variable domain, in which reference TRBV9 and TRBJ1-1 provide the parts outside the CDR3, is DSGVTQTPKHLITATGQRVTLRCSPRSGDLSVYWYQQSLDQGLQFLIQYYNGEERAKGNILERFSAQQFPDLHSELNLSSLELGDSALYFCASSGQGFRTEAFFGQGTRLTVV.

The chain couples TRBV19 to TRBJ1-1, with D perhaps matching TRBD1 (5 bases). V lost 8 bases and J 1 base, leaving 11 bases between the germline ends. The CDR3 extends over 13 amino acids. Germline CDR1 LNHDA, CDR2 SQIVND (reference sequence). This chain's CDR3 is CASRGTSNTEAFF. The CDR3, as DNA: TGTGCCAGTCGAGGGACCTCGAACACTGAAGCTTTCTTT.

There are many counts of this clonotype. This clone may be a read error of a much larger clone one base away. V is TRBV20-1 and J is TRBJ2-5; 8 bases align to TRBD2. This CDR3 has 13 residues. J gave up 11 bases and V 3 bases, and 11 bases lay outside the gene matches. The germline V gene encodes CDR1 DFQATT and CDR2 SNEGSKA (reference sequence). The CDR3 region is CSASPPGGDEQYF. The CDR3 DNA reads as TGCAGTGCTAGCCCCCCGGGGGGGGATGAGCAGTACTTC.

The V and J genes are TRBV7-9 and TRBJ2-1; 8 bases map to TRBD1. The CDR3 totals 15 residues. The germline gives CDR1 SEHNR, CDR2 FQNEAQ (reference sequence). Losses at the gene ends were 5 bases for V and 2 bases for J; bases not matched to a gene: 5. The CDR3 region has the DNA TGTGCCAGCAGCCGACAGGGGTTTGCCTACAATGAGCAGTTCTTC. It translates to CASSRQGFAYNEQFF.

With respect to this clonotype: Because the CDR3's place on the DNA is in doubt, the DNA is left out and the CDR3 is given as listed by TCRdb. The V call is TRBV6-2 or TRBV6-3, the J call TRBJ1-4; the table's D call, TRBD1, was not checked against the DNA. Counting both end residues, the CDR3 totals 16 amino acids. CDR1 is MNHEY, CDR2 SVGEGT, per germline. CDR3: CASSSSTGATNEKLFF.

Notes on this clonotype: A single base separates this from a much larger clone, so it may be a read error. The rearrangement links TRBV18 to TRBJ1-1; D is perhaps TRBD1 (5 bases). The CDR3 totals 14 residues. The germline CDR1 and CDR2 sequences are KGHSH and LQKENI. Trimming cost V 1 base and J 1 base, with 7 bases left between them. Here the CDR3 reads CASSPLGGNTEAFF. The CDR3 DNA reads as TGTGCCAGCTCACCACTGGGGGGGAACACTGAAGCTTTCTTT.

This clonotype was counted a single time. The chain has TRBV16 and TRBJ2-1; TRBD1 matches 10 bases. V shed 4 bases and J 4 bases; nucleotides not matched to a gene: 10. The CDR3 consists of 17 residues. The germline V gene encodes CDR1 KGHSY and CDR2 FQNENV. CDR3 in amino acids: CASSPALGQGPYNEQFF. In DNA, the CDR3 is TGTGCCAGCAGCCCTGCGCTGGGACAGGGGCCGTACAATGAGCAGTTCTTC.

This rearrangement joins TRBV9 to TRBJ2-1; TRBD2 matches at 15 bases. Germline trimming cut 3 bases from V and 13 bases from J; bases unmatched to any gene: 5. This CDR3 comprises 14 residues. Looked up from germline, CDR1 is SGDLS and CDR2 is YYNGEE. Written as DNA, the CDR3 is TGTGCCAGCAGCGAAGGGACTAGCGGGGGGCAACAGTTCTTC. Protein product: CASSEGTSGGQQFF.

The V gene is TRBV9, the J gene TRBJ2-1, with 10 bases fitting TRBD1. Trimming took 2 bases from V and 3 from J; bases not matched to a gene: 8. This CDR3 region has 17 residues. CDR1 is SGDLS, CDR2 YYNGEE, per germline. CDR3 DNA: TGTGCCAGCAGCGTGGGGACAGGGGATTTCGGCTACAATGAGCAGTTCTTC. It yields the protein CASSVGTGDFGYNEQFF.

Many counts were recorded for this clonotype. This chain links TRBV21-1 with TRBJ1-3; the table gives TRBD1 as D, unverified against the DNA. TRBV21-1 is a documented pseudogene. This CDR3 is 18 amino acids long. The CDR3: CASLKEKDRDLSGNTIYF. The CDR3 DNA reads TGTGCCAGCTTGAAGGAGAAGGACAGGGATCTCTCTGGAAACACCATATATTTT.

The DNA for the CDR3 is TGTGCCAGCAGCTTAGTTCCAGGTTCCAGACGGAACACTGAAGCTTTCTTT. Protein product: CASSLVPGSRRNTEAFF. This chain uses TRBV7-8 with TRBJ1-1; D unresolved. Germline V gene sequence: CDR1 SGHVS, CDR2 FQNEAQ. The V end was cut by 1 base, the J end by 1 base, with 16 bases between. The CDR3 loop spans 17 amino acids.